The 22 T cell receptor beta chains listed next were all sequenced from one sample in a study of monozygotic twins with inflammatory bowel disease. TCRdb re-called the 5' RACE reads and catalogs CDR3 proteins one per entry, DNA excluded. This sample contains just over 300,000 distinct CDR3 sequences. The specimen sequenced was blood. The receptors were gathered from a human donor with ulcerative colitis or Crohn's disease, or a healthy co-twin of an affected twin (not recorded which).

This CDR3 reads CASRTQGPYTGELFF. The chain couples TRBV6-1 to TRBJ2-2; the D call of TRBD2 rests on TCRdb alone, since no DNA is present to check it. Per germline, CDR1 MNHNS and CDR2 SASEGT. This CDR3 contains 15 residues.

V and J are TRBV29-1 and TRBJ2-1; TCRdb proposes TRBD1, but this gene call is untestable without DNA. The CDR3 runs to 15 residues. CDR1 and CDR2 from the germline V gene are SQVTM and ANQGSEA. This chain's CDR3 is CSVRASGRTNNEQFF.

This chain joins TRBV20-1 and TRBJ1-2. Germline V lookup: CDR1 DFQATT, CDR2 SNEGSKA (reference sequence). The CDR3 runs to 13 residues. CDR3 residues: CSARGESRGGYTF.

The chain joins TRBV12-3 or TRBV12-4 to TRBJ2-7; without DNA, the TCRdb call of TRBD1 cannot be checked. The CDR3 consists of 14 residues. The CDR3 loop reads CASREGGTGYEQYF.

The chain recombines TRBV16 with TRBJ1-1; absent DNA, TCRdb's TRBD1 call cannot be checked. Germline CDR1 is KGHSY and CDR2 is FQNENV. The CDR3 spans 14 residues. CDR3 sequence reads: CASSQLGTSNEAFF.

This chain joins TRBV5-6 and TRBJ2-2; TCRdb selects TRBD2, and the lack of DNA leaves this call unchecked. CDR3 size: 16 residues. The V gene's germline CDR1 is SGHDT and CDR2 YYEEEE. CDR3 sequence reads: CASSLSSVAWSGELFF.

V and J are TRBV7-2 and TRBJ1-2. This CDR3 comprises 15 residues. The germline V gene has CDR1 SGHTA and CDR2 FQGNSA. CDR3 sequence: CASSLVGGDNYGYTF. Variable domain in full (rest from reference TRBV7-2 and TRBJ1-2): GAGVSQSPSNKVTEKGKDVELRCDPISGHTALYWYRQSLGQGLEFLIYFQGNSAPDKSGLPSDRFSAERTGGSVSTLTIQRTQQEDSAVYLCASSLVGGDNYGYTFGSGTRLTVV.

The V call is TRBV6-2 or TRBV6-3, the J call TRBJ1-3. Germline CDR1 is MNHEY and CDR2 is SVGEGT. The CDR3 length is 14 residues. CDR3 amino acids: CASESRSSGNTIYF.

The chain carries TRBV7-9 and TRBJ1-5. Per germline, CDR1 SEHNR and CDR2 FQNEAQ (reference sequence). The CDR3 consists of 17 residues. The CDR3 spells CASSPDRFGPSDQPQHF. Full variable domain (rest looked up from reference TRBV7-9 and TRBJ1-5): DTGVSQNPRHKITKRGQNVTFRCDPISEHNRLYWYRQTLGQGPEFLTYFQNEAQLEKSRLLSDRFSAERPKGSFSTLEIQRTEQGDSAMYLCASSPDRFGPSDQPQHFGDGTRLSIL.

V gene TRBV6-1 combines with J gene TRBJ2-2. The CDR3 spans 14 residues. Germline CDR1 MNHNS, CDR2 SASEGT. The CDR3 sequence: CASRTVGFPGELFF.

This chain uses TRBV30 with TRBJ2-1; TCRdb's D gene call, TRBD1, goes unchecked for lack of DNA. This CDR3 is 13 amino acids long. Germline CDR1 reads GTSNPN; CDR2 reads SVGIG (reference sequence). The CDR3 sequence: CAIGQGAKNEQFF.

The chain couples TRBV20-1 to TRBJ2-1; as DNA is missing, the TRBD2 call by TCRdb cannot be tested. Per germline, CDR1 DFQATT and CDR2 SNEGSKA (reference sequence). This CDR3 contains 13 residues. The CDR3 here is CSARSGGYNEQFF.

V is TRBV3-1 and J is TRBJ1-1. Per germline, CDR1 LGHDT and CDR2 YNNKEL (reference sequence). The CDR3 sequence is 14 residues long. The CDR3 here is CASSLRWENTEAFF.

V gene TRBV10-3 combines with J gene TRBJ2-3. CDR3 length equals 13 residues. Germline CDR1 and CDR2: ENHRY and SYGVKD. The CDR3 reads CAISEGRTDTQYF.

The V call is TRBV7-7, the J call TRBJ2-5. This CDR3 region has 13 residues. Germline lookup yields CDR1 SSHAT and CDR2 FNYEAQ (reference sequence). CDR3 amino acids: CASSLALMETQYF.

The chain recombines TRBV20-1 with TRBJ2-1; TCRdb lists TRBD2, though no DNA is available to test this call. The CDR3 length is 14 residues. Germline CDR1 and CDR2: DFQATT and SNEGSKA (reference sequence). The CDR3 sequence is CSARTMEGRNEQFF.

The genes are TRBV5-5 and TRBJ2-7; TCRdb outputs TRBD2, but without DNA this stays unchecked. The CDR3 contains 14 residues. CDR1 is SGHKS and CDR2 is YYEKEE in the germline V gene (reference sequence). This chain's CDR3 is CASSLTREAYEQYF.

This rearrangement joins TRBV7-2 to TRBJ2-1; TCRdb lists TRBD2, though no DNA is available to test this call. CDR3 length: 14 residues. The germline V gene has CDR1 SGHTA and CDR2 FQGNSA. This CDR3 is CASSYLLTGDEQFF.

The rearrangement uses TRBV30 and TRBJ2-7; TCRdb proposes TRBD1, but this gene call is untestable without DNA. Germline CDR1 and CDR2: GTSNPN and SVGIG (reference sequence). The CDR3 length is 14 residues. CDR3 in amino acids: CAWMTGTGAHEQYF.

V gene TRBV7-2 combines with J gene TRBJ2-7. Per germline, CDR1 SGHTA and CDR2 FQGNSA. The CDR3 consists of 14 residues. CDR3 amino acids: CASSLGYGSYEQYF.

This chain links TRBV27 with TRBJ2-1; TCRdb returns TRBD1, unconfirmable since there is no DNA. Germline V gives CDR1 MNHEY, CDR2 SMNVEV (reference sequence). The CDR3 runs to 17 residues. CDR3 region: CASSSYRGDNSYNEQFF.

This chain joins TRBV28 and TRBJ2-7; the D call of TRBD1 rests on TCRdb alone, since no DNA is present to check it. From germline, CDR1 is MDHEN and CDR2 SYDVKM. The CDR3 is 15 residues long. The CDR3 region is CASSLSGTGLYEQYF.